The rows below give T cell receptor beta chains drawn from one sample of a study of blood T cell repertoires in COVID-19. TCRdb's copy holds only in-frame clones and misses some; the assay was immunoSEQ multiplex PCR. The table records roughly 500,000 clones, approximately 86% of them present only once. The sample consisted of PBMCs or T cells enriched from blood (not recorded which). Source of these receptors: a woman aged 60-75 years who had recovered from COVID-19. CDR3s include the opening cysteine and the closing phenylalanine or tryptophan. Fields, in order: D gene, clone size, J gene, V gene, CDR3 protein, CDR3 DNA. A D gene is named only where the DNA matches it firmly. The size field is filled for only some rows; it gives once, few, many or a size class.

- - TRBJ1-6 TRBV28 CASTLNNSPLHF TGTGCCAGCACCCTAAATAATTCACCCCTCCACTTT
- - TRBJ1-6 TRBV6-5 CASKAGVNSPLHF TGTGCCAGCAAGGCAGGGGTAAATTCACCCCTCCACTTT
- - TRBJ1-3 TRBV9 CASSGAGEGLHAGNTIYF TGTGCCAGCAGCGGAGCCGGGGAGGGACTTCATGCAGGAAACACCATATATTTT
TRBD1 once TRBJ1-6 TRBV6-4 CASSEQGYGDSPLHF TGTGCCAGCAGTGAACAGGGGTACGGGGATTCACCCCTCCACTTT
- - TRBJ1-5 TRBV5-1 CASSWAADQPQHF TGCGCCAGCAGCTGGGCAGCAGATCAGCCCCAGCATTTT
TRBD1 - TRBJ1-1 TRBV5-1 CASSLLQGVDTEAFF TGCGCCAGCAGCTTACTACAGGGGGTTGACACTGAAGCTTTCTTT
- - TRBJ1-2 TRBV2 CASRIDGFRGGYTF TGTGCCAGCAGGATAGACGGATTTAGGGGGGGCTACACCTTC
- - TRBJ1-5 TRBV6-1 CASSEAAGVRSNQPQHF TGTGCCAGCAGTGAAGCGGCGGGGGTCAGGAGCAATCAGCCCCAGCATTTT
- few TRBJ1-2 TRBV18 CASSPADSTNYGYTF TGTGCCAGCTCACCTGCGGACAGCACTAACTATGGCTACACCTTC
TRBD1 - TRBJ1-1 TRBV18 CASSRGQGAWAEAFF TGTGCCAGCTCACGGGGACAGGGGGCTTGGGCTGAAGCTTTCTTT
- - TRBJ2-3 TRBV7-2 CASSKQGDTQYF TGTGCCAGCAGCAAGCAGGGGGATACGCAGTATTTT
TRBD1 - TRBJ1-1 TRBV10-2 CASILTGDNTEAFF TGCGCCAGCATTTTGACAGGGGACAACACTGAAGCTTTCTTT